This TCR beta chain comes out of a study of response to subunit inactivated influenza vaccine. This clonotype was seen a few times. Its antigen remains unidentified. TCRdb reanalysed the RT-PCR reads using MiXCR and keeps one entry per CDR3 protein. The data show around 540,000 distinct CDR3 sequences, 10% to 15% seen once. Germline lookup yields CDR1 SEHNR and CDR2 FQNEAQ (reference sequence). Trimming took 6 bases from V and 1 from J, leaving 15 bases between them. The CDR3 has 15 residues. Study-wide results and caveats: With each seasonal influenza vaccination, the authors suggested, few new T cells are recruited.

This sequence was found in a man in his fifties or sixties who received an inactivated influenza vaccine. The chain recombines TRBV7-9 with TRBJ1-2; D gene unclear. The source was PBMCs from blood, collected on the day of vaccination. This chain's CDR3 is CASRPPVQDNYGYTF. The DNA of the CDR3 is TGTGCCAGCAGACCTCCCGTACAAGATAACTATGGCTACACCTTC.